This TCR beta chain was observed in a study of blood T cell repertoires in COVID-19. Profiled with immunoSEQ multiplex PCR; TCRdb holds only in-frame clones, not every one. Here the sample spans about 100,000 clones, 65% to 90% being singletons. Per the germline V gene, CDR1 is MNHEY and CDR2 is SMNVEV (reference sequence). This CDR3 spans 14 amino acids. With V trimmed by 2 bases and J by 3 bases, 3 bases remained unmatched. Two negative PCRs, clearance, or symptom resolution were required of recovered Cohort 3 donors. The clonotype originates from a woman aged 45 to 65 who had recovered from COVID-19. Sequenced material: PBMCs or T cells enriched from blood (not recorded which). The chain couples TRBV27 to TRBJ2-7, with 8 bases identical to TRBD1. CDR3 nucleotide sequence: TGTGCCAGCAGTTTAGGGACAGGTTTCTACGAGCAGTACTTC. Its translation: CASSLGTGFYEQYF.